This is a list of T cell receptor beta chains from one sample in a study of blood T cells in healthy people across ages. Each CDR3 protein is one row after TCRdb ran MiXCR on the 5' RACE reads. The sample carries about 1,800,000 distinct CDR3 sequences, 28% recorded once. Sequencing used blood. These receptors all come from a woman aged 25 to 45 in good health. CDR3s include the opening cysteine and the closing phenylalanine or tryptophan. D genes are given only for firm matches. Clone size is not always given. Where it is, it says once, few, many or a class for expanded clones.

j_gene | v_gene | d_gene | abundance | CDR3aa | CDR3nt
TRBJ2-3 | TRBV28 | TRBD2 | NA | CDQQFKVVAGGQSDTQYF | TGTGACCAGCAGTTTAAGGTGGTAGCGGGGGGGCAGTCAGATACGCAGTATTTT
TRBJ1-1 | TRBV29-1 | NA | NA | CSGRDSIAAGDTEAFF | TGCAGCGGGAGAGACAGTATCGCCGCCGGGGACACTGAAGCTTTCTTT
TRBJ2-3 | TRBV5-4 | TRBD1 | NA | CASRGDRQGAGTQYF | TGTGCCAGCAGGGGCGACAGACAGGGGGCGGGTACGCAGTATTTT
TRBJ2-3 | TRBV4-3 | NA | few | CASSQPQDGDTDTQYF | TGCGCCAGCAGCCAACCTCAAGACGGGGACACAGATACGCAGTATTTT
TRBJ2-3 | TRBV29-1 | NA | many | CSVEGDYTDTQYF | TGCAGCGTGGAGGGCGACTATACAGATACGCAGTATTTT
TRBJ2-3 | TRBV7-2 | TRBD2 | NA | CASNLGGGADTQYF | TGTGCCAGCAACTTAGGTGGGGGGGCAGATACGCAGTATTTT
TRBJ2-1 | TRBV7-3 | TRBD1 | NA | CASSLTGTGAYNEQFF | TGTGCCAGCAGCTTAACCGGGACAGGGGCCTACAATGAGCAGTTCTTC
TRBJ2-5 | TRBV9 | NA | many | CASSSTAGSQETQYF | TGTGCCAGCAGCTCCACTGCCGGGTCCCAAGAGACCCAGTACTTC
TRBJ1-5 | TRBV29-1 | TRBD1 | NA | CSVEITGAQEPQHF | TGCAGCGTTGAGATAACAGGGGCGCAGGAGCCCCAGCATTTT
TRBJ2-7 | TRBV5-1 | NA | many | CASSLAGESKQYF | TGCGCCAGCAGCTTGGCCGGGGAGAGCAAGCAGTACTTC
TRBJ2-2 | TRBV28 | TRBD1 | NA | CASSRQGRTGDLFF | TGTGCCAGCAGTCGACAGGGGCGTACCGGGGATCTGTTTTTT
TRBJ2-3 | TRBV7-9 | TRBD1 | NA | CASSLVGQDTDTQYF | TGTGCCAGCAGCTTAGTCGGACAGGACACAGATACGCAGTATTTT
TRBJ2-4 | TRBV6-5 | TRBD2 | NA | CASKPGLGNNEQYF | TGTGCCAGCAAACCGGGACTAGGGAACAATGAGCAGTACTTC
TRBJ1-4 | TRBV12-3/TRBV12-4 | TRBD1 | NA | CASSHQDRGPGYEKLFF | TGTGCCAGCAGTCACCAGGACAGGGGGCCGGGATATGAAAAACTGTTTTTT
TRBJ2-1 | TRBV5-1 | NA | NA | CASSLLLQAGNEQFF | TGCGCCAGCAGCTTGCTTCTACAGGCTGGTAATGAGCAGTTCTTC
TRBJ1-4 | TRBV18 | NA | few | CASSSVTSEKLFF | TGTGCCAGCTCATCAGTGACATCTGAAAAACTGTTTTTT
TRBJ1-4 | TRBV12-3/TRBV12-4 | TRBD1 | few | CASSLTGLKKLFF | TGTGCCAGCAGCTTGACAGGGTTGAAGAAACTGTTTTTT
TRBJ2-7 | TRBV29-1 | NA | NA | CSVVSGFTYKQYF | TGCAGTGTTGTTAGCGGATTTACCTACAAGCAGTACTTC
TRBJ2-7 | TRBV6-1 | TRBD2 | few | CASSEASAGEREQYF | TGTGCCAGCAGTGAAGCGTCAGCGGGAGAGAGAGAGCAGTACTTC
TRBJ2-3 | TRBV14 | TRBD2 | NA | CASSQNYGTSGDTQYF | TGTGCCAGCAGCCAAAACTATGGGACTAGCGGTGATACGCAGTATTTT
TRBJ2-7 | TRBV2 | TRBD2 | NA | CASSEWEGGGGSEQYF | TGTGCCAGCAGTGAATGGGAGGGCGGAGGCGGTTCCGAGCAGTACTTC
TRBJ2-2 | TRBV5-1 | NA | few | CASSFGGMNTGELFF | TGCGCCAGCAGCTTTGGCGGGATGAACACCGGGGAGCTGTTTTTT
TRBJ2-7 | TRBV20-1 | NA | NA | CSARPNGRDTHEQYF | TGCAGTGCCCGCCCGAATGGCCGGGACACCCACGAGCAGTACTTC
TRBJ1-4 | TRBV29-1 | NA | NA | CSDSLQGNEKLFF | TGCAGCGATTCTTTACAGGGAAATGAAAAACTGTTTTTT
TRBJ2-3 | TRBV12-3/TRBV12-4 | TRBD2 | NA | CASSSGTSGGLNSADTQYF | TGTGCCAGCAGCTCCGGGACTAGCGGGGGATTAAATAGCGCAGATACGCAGTATTTT
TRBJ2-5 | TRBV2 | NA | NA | CASSAFSDQETQYF | TGTGCCAGCAGTGCATTCAGTGACCAAGAGACCCAGTACTTC
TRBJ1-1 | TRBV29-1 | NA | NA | CSVGDTEVFF | TGCAGCGTGGGGGACACTGAAGTTTTCTTT
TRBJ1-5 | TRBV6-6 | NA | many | CASSYDRQPQHF | TGTGCCAGCAGTTACGACAGGCAGCCCCAGCATTTT
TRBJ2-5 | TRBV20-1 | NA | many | CSASQGGETQYF | TGCAGTGCTAGTCAGGGAGGTGAGACCCAGTACTTC
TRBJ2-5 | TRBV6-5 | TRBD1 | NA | CAGSHRGRTGLETQYF | TGTGCCGGCAGCCACCGCGGCAGGACAGGGTTGGAGACCCAGTACTTC
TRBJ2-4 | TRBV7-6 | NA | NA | CASSLGGRSQYF | TGTGCCAGCAGCTTGGGCGGTCGTTCACAGTACTTC
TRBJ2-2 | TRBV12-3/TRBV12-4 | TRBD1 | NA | CASSASQGAMGELFF | TGTGCCAGCAGTGCATCTCAGGGGGCGATGGGGGAGCTGTTTTTT
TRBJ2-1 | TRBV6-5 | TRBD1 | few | CASSGTGGRYNEQFF | TGTGCCAGCAGTGGGACAGGGGGAAGATACAATGAGCAGTTCTTC
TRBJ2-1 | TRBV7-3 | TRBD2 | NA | CASSGGTRGYNEQFF | TGTGCCAGCAGCGGTGGGACTAGAGGGTACAATGAGCAGTTCTTC
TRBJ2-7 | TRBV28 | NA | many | CASSSPEYEQYF | TGTGCCAGCAGTTCCCCAGAGTACGAGCAGTACTTC
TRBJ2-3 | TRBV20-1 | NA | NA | CSARWGDTDTQYF | TGCAGTGCGCGATGGGGGGACACAGATACGCAGTATTTT
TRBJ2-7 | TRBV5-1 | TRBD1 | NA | CASSFQQGGGPYEQYF | TGCGCCAGCAGCTTCCAACAGGGGGGAGGCCCCTACGAGCAGTACTTC
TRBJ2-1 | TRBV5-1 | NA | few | CASSLAAGKFYNEQFF | TGCGCCAGCAGCTTGGCCGCGGGTAAATTCTACAATGAGCAGTTCTTC
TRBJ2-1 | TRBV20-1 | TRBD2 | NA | CSALASGRVWDEQFF | TGCAGTGCCCTGGCTAGCGGGAGGGTTTGGGATGAGCAGTTCTTC
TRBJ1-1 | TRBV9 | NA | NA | CASSVALGANTEAFF | TGTGCCAGCAGCGTAGCTCTGGGGGCGAACACTGAAGCTTTCTTT
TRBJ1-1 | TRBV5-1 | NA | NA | CASSTGQRMNTEAFF | TGCGCCAGCAGCACAGGACAGAGAATGAACACTGAAGCTTTCTTT
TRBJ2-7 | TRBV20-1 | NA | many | CSAPDFGEQYF | TGCAGTGCTCCGGATTTTGGCGAGCAGTACTTC
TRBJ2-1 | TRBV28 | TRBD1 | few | CASNGGRGSYNEQFF | TGTGCCAGCAATGGGGGCAGGGGGTCCTACAATGAGCAGTTCTTC
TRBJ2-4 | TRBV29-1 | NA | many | CSVEEGPFQYF | TGCAGCGTTGAAGAAGGGCCCTTTCAGTACTTC
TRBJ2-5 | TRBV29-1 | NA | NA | CSVRVNEQYF | TGCAGCGTTCGAGTGAATGAGCAGTACTTC
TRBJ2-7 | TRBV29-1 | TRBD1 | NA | CSVERGQGLNEQYF | TGCAGCGTTGAGAGGGGGCAGGGTCTCAACGAGCAGTACTTC
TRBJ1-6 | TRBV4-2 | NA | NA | CASSQGTGNNSPLHF | TGTGCCAGCAGCCAAGGGACGGGTAATAATTCACCCCTCCACTTT
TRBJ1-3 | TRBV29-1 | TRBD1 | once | CSVEEEEGQGRSGNTIYF | TGCAGCGTTGAAGAAGAAGAGGGACAGGGGCGCTCTGGAAACACCATATATTTT
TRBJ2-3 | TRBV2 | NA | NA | CASSAALSTDTQYF | TGTGCCAGCAGTGCAGCGCTCAGCACAGATACGCAGTATTTT
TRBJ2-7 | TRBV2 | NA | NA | CASSGGEEAPEQYF | TGTGCCAGCAGTGGCGGTGAAGAAGCCCCCGAGCAGTACTTC